This note documents a single T cell receptor beta chain sequence. Its target is not known. This table comes from immunoSEQ multiplex PCR, and its TCRdb copy is limited to in-frame clones, with some not included. Among about 200,000 clones listed, approximately 82% were seen once. The source of the sample is a study of cytomegalovirus exposure and HLA in healthy donors. About the study: The 95 to 150 validation repertoires used the same platform as the roughly 670 first-cohort repertoires, a later analysis reported.

The donors formed part of the roughly 120-subject validation cohort, distinct from the roughly 700-subject first cohort. Study-level findings and limits: Many donors carried some public TCRs, although rarity characterized most TCR sequences. 150 to 200 TCR beta chains were listed as cytomegalovirus-associated.

The germline V gene has CDR1 SGHRS and CDR2 YFSETQ. V lost 3 bases to trimming and J lost 1 base; unmatched junction nucleotides: 3. The CDR3 consists of 15 residues. The chain recombines TRBV5-1 with TRBJ1-1; 10 nucleotides match TRBD1. The material sequenced was PBMCs. The receptor was isolated from a woman under 30 in good health and CMV-seronegative. CDR3 region: CASSSGTGENTEAFF. Here the CDR3 DNA reads TGCGCCAGCAGCTCTGGGACAGGGGAGAACACTGAAGCTTTCTTT. The complete variable domain, with remaining parts taken from reference TRBV5-1 and TRBJ1-1, reads KAGVTQTPRYLIKTRGQQVTLSCSPISGHRSVSWYQQTPGQGLQFLFEYFSETQRNKGNFPGRFSGRQFSNSRSEMNVSTLELGDSALYLCASSSGTGENTEAFFGQGTRLTVV.